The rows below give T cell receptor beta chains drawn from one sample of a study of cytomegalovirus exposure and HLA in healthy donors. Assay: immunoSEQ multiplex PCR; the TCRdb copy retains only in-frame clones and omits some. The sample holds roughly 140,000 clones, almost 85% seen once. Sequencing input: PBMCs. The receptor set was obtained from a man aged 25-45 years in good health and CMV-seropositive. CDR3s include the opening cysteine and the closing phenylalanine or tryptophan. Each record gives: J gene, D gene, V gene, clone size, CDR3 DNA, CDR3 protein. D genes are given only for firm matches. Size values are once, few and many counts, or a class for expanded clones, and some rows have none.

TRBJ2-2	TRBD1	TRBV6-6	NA	TGTGCCAGCAGTTACCGGACAGGGGGCTCCGGGGAGCTGTTTTTT	CASSYRTGGSGELFF
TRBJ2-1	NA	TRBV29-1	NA	TGCAGCGTTGGCCCCATCCGGTACAATGAGCAGTTCTTC	CSVGPIRYNEQFF
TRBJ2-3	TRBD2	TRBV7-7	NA	TGTGCCAGCAGCTTGGGGACTAGCGCAGATACGCAGTATTTT	CASSLGTSADTQYF
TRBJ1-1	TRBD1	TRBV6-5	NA	TGTGCCAGCAGTTATACCGGGACAGGGGGCACTGAAGCTTTCTTT	CASSYTGTGGTEAFF
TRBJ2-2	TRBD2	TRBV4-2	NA	TGTGCCAGCAGCCAAGTCACTAGCGGGGATGCGAACACCGGGGAGCTGTTTTTT	CASSQVTSGDANTGELFF
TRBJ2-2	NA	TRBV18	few	TGTGCCAGCTCCCAGACGACTTACAACACCGGGGAGCTGTTTTTT	CASSQTTYNTGELFF
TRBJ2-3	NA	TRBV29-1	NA	TGCAGCGTTGATACTAGGAGAGGCACAGATACGCAGTATTTT	CSVDTRRGTDTQYF
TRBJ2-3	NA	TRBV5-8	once	TGTGCCAGCAGCTTGGAAATCGGCGGAGACACAGATACGCAGTATTTT	CASSLEIGGDTDTQYF
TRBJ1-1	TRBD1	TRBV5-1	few	TGCGCCAGCAGCTTGGGGACAGGGACTTTGAACACTGAAGCTTTCTTT	CASSLGTGTLNTEAFF
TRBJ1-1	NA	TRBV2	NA	TGTGCCAGCAGTGAAGATTTGGGCCGGAAAGCTTTCTTT	CASSEDLGRKAFF
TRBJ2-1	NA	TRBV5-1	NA	TGCGCCAGCAGCTTGCCCCGGACAGATCATGAGCAGTTCTTC	CASSLPRTDHEQFF
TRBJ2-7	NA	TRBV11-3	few	TGTGCCAGCAGCTTGTCCCCCCCCAGCTCCTACGAGCAGTACTTC	CASSLSPPSSYEQYF
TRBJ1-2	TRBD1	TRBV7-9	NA	TGTGCCAGCAGCTACGGACAGGGGGAGGGTGACTACACCTTC	CASSYGQGEGDYTF
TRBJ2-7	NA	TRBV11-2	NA	TGTGCCAGCAGCCCGCGGGTGGGAGACGTCGAGCAGTACTTC	CASSPRVGDVEQYF
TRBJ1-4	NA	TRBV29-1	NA	TGCAGCGTTGGGGACTCTAATGAAAAACTGTTTTTT	CSVGDSNEKLFF
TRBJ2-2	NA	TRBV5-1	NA	TGCGCCAGCAGCTTGGATATCCAAGGGGCGAACACCGGGGAGCTGTTTTTT	CASSLDIQGANTGELFF
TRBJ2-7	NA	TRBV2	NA	TGTGCCAGCAGTGATTTGGAACAGGTTATTTCCTACGAGCAGTACTTC	CASSDLEQVISYEQYF
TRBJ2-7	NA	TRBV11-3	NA	TGTGCCAGCAGCCTGACGGGGAACGAGCAGTACTTC	CASSLTGNEQYF
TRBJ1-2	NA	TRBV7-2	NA	TGTGCCAGCAGCGAGCGCACCGGAGGCTATGGCTACACCTTC	CASSERTGGYGYTF
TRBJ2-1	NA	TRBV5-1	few	TGCGCCAGCTCCTTCCCAGATTACAATGAGCAGTTCTTC	CASSFPDYNEQFF
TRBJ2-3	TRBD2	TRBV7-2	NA	TGTGCCAGCAGCTTAGGGGGGCTAGCGGGGGGGCTTTCAGATACGCAGTATTTT	CASSLGGLAGGLSDTQYF
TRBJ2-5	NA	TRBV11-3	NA	TGTGCCAGCAACCATGGAGGGGCGGATGAGACCCAGTACTTC	CASNHGGADETQYF
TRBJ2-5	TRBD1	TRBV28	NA	TGTGCCAGCAGACCAGGGGGCACGGGCCAAGAGACCCAGTACTTC	CASRPGGTGQETQYF
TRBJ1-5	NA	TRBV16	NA	TGTGCCAGCAACGGGGAGGGTTCGGGCAATCAGCCCCAGCATTTT	CASNGEGSGNQPQHF
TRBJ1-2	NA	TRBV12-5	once	TGTGCTAGTGGTTTGTTTCAGGACTATGGCTACACCTTC	CASGLFQDYGYTF
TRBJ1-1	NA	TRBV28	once	TGTGCCAGCAGTCTCGGCGGGTATGAAGCTTTCTTT	CASSLGGYEAFF
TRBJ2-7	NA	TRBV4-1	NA	TGCGCCAGCAGCCTCCTTCCGACTGCTCCCTACGAGCAGTACTTC	CASSLLPTAPYEQYF
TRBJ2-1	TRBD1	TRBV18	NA	TGTGCCAGCTCCCCCGGGTTAGGGGGACAGGGGGCCTCTGAGCAGTTCTTC	CASSPGLGGQGASEQFF
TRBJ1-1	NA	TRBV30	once	TGTGCCTGGAGTGATGCAGGGCGGAACACTGGGGCTTTCTTT	CAWSDAGRNTGAFF
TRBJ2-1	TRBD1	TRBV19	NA	TGTGCCAGTAGTATACTAGGGGGCCTAGGGCTGTTCTTC	CASSILGGLGLFF
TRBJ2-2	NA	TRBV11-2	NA	NA	CASSLGSFGAGELFF
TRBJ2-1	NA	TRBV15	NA	TGTGCCACCAGCAGACCAGACAGCAACAATGAGCAGTTCTTC	CATSRPDSNNEQFF
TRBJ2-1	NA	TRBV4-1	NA	TGCGCCAGCAGCCAAGGTTCGGGAAGGTACAATGAGCAGTTCTTC	CASSQGSGRYNEQFF
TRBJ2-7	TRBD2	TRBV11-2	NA	TGTGCCAGCACTGACGGGACTAGCAGATACGAGCAGTACTTC	CASTDGTSRYEQYF
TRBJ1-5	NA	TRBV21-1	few	TGTGCCCGCCCATTTACATCTTTTAGCAATCAGCCCCAGCATTTT	CARPFTSFSNQPQHF
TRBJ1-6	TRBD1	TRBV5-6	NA	TGTGCCAGCAGCTTGGAGGACAGGGGGAATTCACCCCTCCACTTT	CASSLEDRGNSPLHF
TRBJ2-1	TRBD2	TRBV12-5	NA	TGTGCTAGTGGTTTGGTACGACCTAGCGGGGGGAATGAGCAGTTCTTC	CASGLVRPSGGNEQFF
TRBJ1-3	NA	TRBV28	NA	TGTGCCAGCAGTTACAGGAGCTCTGGAAACACCATATATTTT	CASSYRSSGNTIYF
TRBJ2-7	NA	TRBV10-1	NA	TGCGCCAGCAGTGACGGCGGAAAATACGAGCAGTACTTC	CASSDGGKYEQYF
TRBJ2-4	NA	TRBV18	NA	TGTGCCAGCTCACCGAGGGCAGACGCCAAAAACATTCAGTACTTC	CASSPRADAKNIQYF
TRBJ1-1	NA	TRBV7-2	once	TGTGCCAGCAGCCCAAGGGGAGGTACTGAAGCTTTCTTT	CASSPRGGTEAFF
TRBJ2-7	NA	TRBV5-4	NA	TGTGCCAGCAGCTCAGACCTGGGGGGAACCTACGAGCAGTACTTC	CASSSDLGGTYEQYF
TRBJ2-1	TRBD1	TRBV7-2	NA	TGTGCCAGCGAACTTGCAGGGGGAATTACCTACAATGAGCAGTTCTTC	CASELAGGITYNEQFF
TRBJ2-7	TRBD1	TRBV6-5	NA	TGTGCCACCAAGACAGGGGCCGAGTACGAGCAGTACTTC	CATKTGAEYEQYF
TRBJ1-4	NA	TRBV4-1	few	TGCGCCAGCAGTCAGTGGACTAATGAAAAACTGTTTTTT	CASSQWTNEKLFF
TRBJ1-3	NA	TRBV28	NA	TGTGCCAGCAGTTCCCTAGGGGGGGTCCGGAACGCCATATATTTT	CASSSLGGVRNAIYF
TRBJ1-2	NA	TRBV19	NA	TGTGCCAATAGGGCGGCGGCTAACTATGGCTACACCTTC	CANRAAANYGYTF
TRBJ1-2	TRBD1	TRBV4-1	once	TGCGCCAGCAGCCAGGGGACAGGGTCGGGTGGCTACACCTTC	CASSQGTGSGGYTF